One sample yielded the 6 T cell receptor beta chains listed below, sequenced in a study of blood T cell repertoires in COVID-19. Assay: immunoSEQ multiplex PCR; the TCRdb copy retains only in-frame clones and omits some. The profile covers about 190,000 clones, with roughly 80% appearing a single time and about 13% taken by the ten largest. Sequenced: peripheral blood. The receptor source for this set is a middle-aged man who had recovered from COVID-19.

V is TRBV3-1 (or the pseudogene TRBV3-2) and J is TRBJ2-7; TRBD2 might be the D (6 bases). V was pared by 1 base and J by 1 base, with 11 bases between. Germline CDR1 is LGHDT and CDR2 is YNNKEL (reference sequence). This CDR3 spans 15 amino acids. The CDR3 sequence: CASSQVGGPSYEQYF. The CDR3 coding sequence is TGTGCCAGCAGCCAAGTGGGGGGTCCATCCTACGAGCAGTACTTC.

The J gene is TRBJ2-5, the V gene TRBV5-1, with D possibly matching TRBD2 (6 bases). Trimming left V 3 bases short and J 0 bases short, with 9 bases between. The germline gives CDR1 SGHRS, CDR2 YFSETQ. The CDR3 runs to 14 residues. In DNA, the CDR3 is TGCGCCAGCAGCTCCAGCGGGTACCAAGAGACCCAGTACTTC. As protein: CASSSSGYQETQYF.

The sample holds many counts of this clone. The V gene is TRBV4-2, the J gene TRBJ2-7; possibly TRBD1 for D (5 bases). Germline V gene lookup returns CDR1 LGHNA and CDR2 YNFKEQ. The CDR3 has 15 amino acids. Trimming took 0 bases from V and 6 from J, leaving 15 bases between them. The chain's CDR3 is CASSQDQGGRSEQYF. The CDR3 DNA sequence: TGTGCCAGCAGCCAAGATCAGGGCGGCCGATCCGAGCAGTACTTC.

The rearrangement links TRBV4-3 to TRBJ2-4; possibly TRBD2 for D (5 bases). CDR3 size: 16 residues. Trimming took 0 bases from V and 6 from J, leaving 15 bases between them. CDR1 LGHNA and CDR2 YSLEER come from the germline V gene. The CDR3 spells CASSQDGDLAGNIQYF. The CDR3 DNA follows: TGCGCCAGCAGCCAAGATGGCGATCTGGCGGGAAACATTCAGTACTTC.

CDR3 residues: CASSISSWTGAYEQYF. The CDR3 coding sequence is TGCGCCAGCAGCATCTCCAGTTGGACAGGGGCGTACGAGCAGTACTTC. The chain couples TRBV4-1 to TRBJ2-7; TRBD1 agrees at 9 bases. The CDR3 extends over 16 amino acids. J was trimmed by 4 bases and V by 5 bases; bases with no gene match: 12. Germline CDR1 reads MGHRA; CDR2 reads YSYEKL.

This sequence joins TRBV3-1 (or the pseudogene TRBV3-2) and TRBJ1-1, with TRBD1 matching over 7 bases. The trim removed 1 base at V and 11 bases at J, leaving 10 bases unmatched. The germline CDR1 and CDR2 sequences are LGHDT and YNNKEL (reference sequence). The CDR3 spans 14 residues. CDR3 protein: CASSQAQGMKGAFF. As DNA, the CDR3 is TGTGCCAGCAGCCAAGCACAGGGGATGAAGGGGGCTTTCTTT.